This TCR beta chain was recorded in a study of blood T cell repertoires in COVID-19. Study overall: Specimens from acute and convalescent COVID-19 originated in the United States, Italy and Spain. PBMCs, B-cell-depleted T cells, or T cells were the source of the cDNA or gDNA that made up the material.

The germline V gene has CDR1 MNHEY and CDR2 SVGEGT. The CDR3 is made up of 17 amino acids. V lost 0 bases to trimming and J lost 0 bases; unmatched junction nucleotides: 2. Per the study methods: The authors estimated nucleated cell counts from reference gene primer amplification. Produced via immunoSEQ multiplex PCR; TCRdb's table is partial and in-frame only. V, J and clone size reflect that table, while D and trimming were determined from the DNA. The profile shows 190,000 or so clones, 89% of them singletons. This receptor was identified in a man between 35 and 55 years old with acute or convalescent COVID-19. J is TRBJ2-3 and V is TRBV6-2 or TRBV6-3, with 11 bases matching TRBD2. Sequences were obtained from peripheral blood. CDR3 protein: CASSYSTSGGSTDTQYF. The CDR3 nucleotides are TGTGCCAGCAGTTACTCAACTAGCGGGGGAAGCACAGATACGCAGTATTTT.